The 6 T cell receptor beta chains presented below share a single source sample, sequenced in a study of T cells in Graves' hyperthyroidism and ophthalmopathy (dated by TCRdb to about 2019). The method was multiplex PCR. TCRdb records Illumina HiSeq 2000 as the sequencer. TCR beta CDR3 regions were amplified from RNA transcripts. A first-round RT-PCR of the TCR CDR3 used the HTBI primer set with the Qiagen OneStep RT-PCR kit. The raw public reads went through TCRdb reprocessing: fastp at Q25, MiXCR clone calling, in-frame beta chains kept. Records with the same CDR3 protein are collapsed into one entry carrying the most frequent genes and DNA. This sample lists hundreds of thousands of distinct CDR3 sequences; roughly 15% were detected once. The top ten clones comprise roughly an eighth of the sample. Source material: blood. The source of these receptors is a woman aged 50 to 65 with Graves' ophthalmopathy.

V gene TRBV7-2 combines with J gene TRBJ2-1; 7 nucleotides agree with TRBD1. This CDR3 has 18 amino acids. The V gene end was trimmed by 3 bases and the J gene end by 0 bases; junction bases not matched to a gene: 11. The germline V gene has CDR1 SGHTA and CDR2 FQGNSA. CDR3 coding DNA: TGTGCCAGCAGCTTTGGGACAGCTCTCCTGAGCTCCTACAATGAGCAGTTCTTC. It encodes CASSFGTALLSSYNEQFF.

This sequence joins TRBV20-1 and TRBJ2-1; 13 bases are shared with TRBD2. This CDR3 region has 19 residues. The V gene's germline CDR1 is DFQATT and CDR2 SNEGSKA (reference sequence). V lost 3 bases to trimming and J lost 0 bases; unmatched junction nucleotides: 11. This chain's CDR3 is CSARDIPGLAGSSYNEQFF. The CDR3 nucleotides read TGCAGTGCTAGGGATATTCCGGGACTAGCGGGGAGCTCCTACAATGAGCAGTTCTTC.

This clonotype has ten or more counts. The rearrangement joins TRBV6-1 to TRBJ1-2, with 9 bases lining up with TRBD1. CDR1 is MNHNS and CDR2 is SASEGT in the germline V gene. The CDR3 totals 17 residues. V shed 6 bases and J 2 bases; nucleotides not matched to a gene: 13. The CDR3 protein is CASSPPLQGAGNYGYTF. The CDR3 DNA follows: TGTGCCAGCAGCCCACCGTTACAGGGGGCTGGAAACTATGGCTACACCTTC.

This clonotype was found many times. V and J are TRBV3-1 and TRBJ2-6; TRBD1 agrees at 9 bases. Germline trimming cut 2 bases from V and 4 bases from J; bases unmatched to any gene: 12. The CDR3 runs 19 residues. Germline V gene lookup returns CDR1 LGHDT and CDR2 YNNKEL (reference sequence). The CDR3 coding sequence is TGTGCCAGCAGCCAAACCACCGGGACAGGGAGGAGAGGGGCCAACGTCCTGACTTTC. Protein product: CASSQTTGTGRRGANVLTF.

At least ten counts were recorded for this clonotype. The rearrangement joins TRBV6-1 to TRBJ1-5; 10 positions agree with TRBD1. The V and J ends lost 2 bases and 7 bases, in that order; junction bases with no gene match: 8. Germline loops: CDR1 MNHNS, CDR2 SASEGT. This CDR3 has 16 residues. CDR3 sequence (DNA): TGTGCCAGCAGTGAACATGGGGGGACAGGGGAACAGCCCCAGCATTTT. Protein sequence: CASSEHGGTGEQPQHF.

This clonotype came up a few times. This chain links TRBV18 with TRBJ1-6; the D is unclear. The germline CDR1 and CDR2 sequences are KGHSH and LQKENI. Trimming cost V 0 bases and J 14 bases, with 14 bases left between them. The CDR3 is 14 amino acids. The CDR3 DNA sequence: TGTGCCAGCTCACCACCGGAGGGCACTGGAGCCCTCCACTTT. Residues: CASSPPEGTGALHF.